This T cell receptor beta chain derives from a study of T-cell memory formation after mild COVID-19. Overall study context: Across donors, TCR clusters were largely donor specific.

TCRdb re-called the 5' RACE reads through MiXCR, storing one row per CDR3 protein. The sample consists of 270,000 or so distinct CDR3 sequences, around 17% of them appearing once. Study conclusions and caveats: Memory sampled before infection contained some responding clones, suggesting cross-reactive memory joined. CD4+ contracting clones were mainly CM and EM; CD8+ ones, EMRA. Day 15 to 85 contracting clones showed balanced CD4/CD8; later expanders leaned CD4+.

Trimming at V came to 2 bases and at J to 5 bases, leaving 9 bases not matched to a gene. The CDR3 covers 15 residues. Germline CDR1 and CDR2: DFQATT and SNEGSKA (reference sequence). This clonotype turned up a few times. Its antigen remains unidentified. Sequenced sample: PBMCs or a T cell subset sorted from them (not recorded which). The clonotype was recovered from a man in his late teens or twenties who had mild COVID-19 (a few samples of this study predate the infection). Cell type and time point are not known. The V gene is TRBV20-1, the J gene TRBJ2-5; the match to TRBD1 covers 9 bases. The CDR3 DNA follows: TGCAGTGCTAGAAGGCCGGACAGGGGAGGTGAGACCCAGTACTTC. Translation gives CSARRPDRGGETQYF.